These 11 T cell receptor beta chains were sequenced from one sample in a study of glioma-infiltrating T cells after dendritic cell vaccination. The data were produced by immunoSEQ multiplex PCR, yet TCRdb's version contains in-frame clones alone and is incomplete. The table shows 75,000 to 100,000 clones, with 79% occurring only once. The sequenced sample was blood, obtained before dendritic cell vaccination. The source of these receptors is a human donor with glioblastoma.

This clone has just a few counts. The chain employs TRBV2 and TRBJ2-1; 12 nucleotides align to TRBD2. The CDR3 extends over 17 amino acids. The germline gives CDR1 SNHLY, CDR2 FYNNEI. Unmatched junction bases numbered 11, after V lost 7 bases and J lost 4 bases. In DNA form, the CDR3 reads TGTGCCAGCACCGACACCCGACTAGCGGGAGATTACAATGAGCAGTTCTTC. Amino acids: CASTDTRLAGDYNEQFF. The full variable domain, rest sourced from reference TRBV2 and TRBJ2-1, is EPEVTQTPSHQVTQMGQEVILRCVPISNHLYFYWYRQILGQKVEFLVSFYNNEISEKSEIFDDQFSVERPDGSNFTLKIRSTKLEDSAMYFCASTDTRLAGDYNEQFFGPGTRLTVL.

The chain links TRBV7-9 to TRBJ2-7, with 7 nucleotides matching TRBD1. V was pared by 0 bases and J by 3 bases, with 5 bases of the junction left unmatched. The CDR3 totals 15 residues. Germline CDR1 reads SEHNR; CDR2 reads FQNEAQ (reference sequence). CDR3 in amino acids: CASSLARDSFYEQYF. The CDR3 nucleotides are TGTGCCAGCAGCTTAGCCCGGGACAGTTTCTACGAGCAGTACTTC.

The chain uses TRBV2 and TRBJ1-6; a possible D gene is TRBD1 (5 bases). Germline V gene data show CDR1 as SNHLY and CDR2 as FYNNEI. The CDR3 runs to 16 residues. The V and J ends lost 4 bases and 7 bases respectively, with 17 bases between them. The CDR3 region has the DNA TGTGCCAGCAGTGCCCAGGGCGGGACCGGGAATTCACCCCTCCACTTT. Translation: CASSAQGGTGNSPLHF. Looking up the rest from reference TRBV2 and TRBJ1-6 gives the full variable domain: EPEVTQTPSHQVTQMGQEVILRCVPISNHLYFYWYRQILGQKVEFLVSFYNNEISEKSEIFDDQFSVERPDGSNFTLKIRSTKLEDSAMYFCASSAQGGTGNSPLHFGNGTRLTVT.

The rearrangement joins TRBV2 to TRBJ2-7; 8 bases agree with TRBD2. V dropped 3 bases and J dropped 5; count of bases not matched to a gene: 9. The CDR3 consists of 15 residues. The V gene's germline CDR1 is SNHLY and CDR2 FYNNEI. The CDR3 DNA reads TGTGCCAGCAGTGAGGTCGGGAGGGGACTTGACGAGCAGTACTTC. It encodes CASSEVGRGLDEQYF.

The chain uses TRBV27 and TRBJ1-1; 10 positions match TRBD1. The CDR3 spans 17 residues. From germline, CDR1 is MNHEY and CDR2 SMNVEV (reference sequence). V lost 1 base, J lost 4 bases, and 9 bases stayed unmatched. The CDR3 region is CASSLLEPGQGTTEAFF. As DNA, the CDR3 is TGTGCCAGCAGTTTATTGGAACCGGGACAGGGGACCACTGAAGCTTTCTTT.

This chain uses TRBV28 with TRBJ1-2, with D maybe TRBD1 (6 bases). CDR1 is MDHEN and CDR2 is SYDVKM in the germline V gene. Trimming took 3 bases from V and 3 from J, leaving 11 bases between them. CDR3 size: 14 residues. The chain's CDR3 is CASSFAGGDYGYTF. DNA of the CDR3: TGTGCCAGCAGTTTTGCGGGGGGCGACTATGGCTACACCTTC.

The DNA for the CDR3 is TGTGCCAGTAGTATCAGGGGGTTAGGCCAGCCCCAGCATTTT. The encoded protein is CASSIRGLGQPQHF. This chain links TRBV19 with TRBJ1-5, with 7 bases identical to TRBD1. J was trimmed by 7 bases and V by 3 bases; bases with no gene match: 6. The germline V gene encodes CDR1 LNHDA and CDR2 SQIVND (reference sequence). The CDR3 has 14 residues.

CDR3 protein: CASSFGGSPYEQYF. DNA of the CDR3: TGTGCCAGCAGCTTTGGTGGCTCACCCTACGAGCAGTACTTC. The chain uses TRBV7-9 and TRBJ2-7; D gene ambiguous. The CDR3 extends over 14 amino acids. Deletions cut 3 bases from V and 2 bases from J, with 11 bases between. Germline values: CDR1 SEHNR, CDR2 FQNEAQ (reference sequence).

The J gene is TRBJ2-5, the V gene TRBV10-1; 8 bases map to TRBD2. With V trimmed by 3 bases and J by 5 bases, 8 bases remained unmatched. Germline CDR1 WNHNN, CDR2 SYGVQD (reference sequence). This CDR3 contains 15 residues. The CDR3 loop reads CASSESGRVGETQYF. CDR3 DNA: TGCGCCAGCAGTGAATCCGGGAGGGTCGGGGAGACCCAGTACTTC.

The rearrangement joins TRBV9 to TRBJ2-3; 8 bases agree with TRBD2. V was pared by 6 bases and J by 2 bases, with 2 bases of the junction left unmatched. This CDR3 is 13 amino acids long. Germline V gives CDR1 SGDLS, CDR2 YYNGEE. In DNA, the CDR3 is TGTGCCAGCACAGCGGGAGACACAGATACGCAGTATTTT. This encodes CASTAGDTDTQYF.

This clone was counted between two and nine times. V and J are TRBV6-5 and TRBJ2-1; the match to TRBD2 covers 8 bases. The V and J ends lost 6 bases and 1 base, in that order; junction bases with no gene match: 5. The CDR3 is 15 amino acids. Germline assignment: CDR1 MNHEY and CDR2 SVGAGI. The CDR3 loop reads CASRSRGGSYNEQFF. CDR3 sequence (DNA): TGTGCCAGCAGGTCCCGCGGGGGGTCCTACAATGAGCAGTTCTTC.